This T cell receptor (beta chain) stems from a study of blood T cell repertoires in COVID-19. The repertoire was sequenced with immunoSEQ multiplex PCR; TCRdb's copy has only in-frame clones and lacks some. The sample holds approximately 260,000 clones; roughly 89% are singletons and the top ten take roughly 4.8%. The CDR3 is 16 residues long. The junction had 7 bases not matched to a gene; V was cut back by 2 bases and J by 4 bases. Germline V gives CDR1 SNHLY, CDR2 FYNNEI. The J gene is TRBJ2-3, the V gene TRBV2; 9 nucleotides match TRBD2. The sample was peripheral blood. This clonotype was obtained from a woman aged 40 to 50 who had recovered from COVID-19. The CDR3 region is CASSEYSGGGADTQYF. The CDR3 nucleotides read TGTGCCAGCAGTGAATATTCCGGCGGGGGGGCAGATACGCAGTATTTT.